This TCR beta chain is from a study of early T cells in non-severe SARS-CoV-2 infection. Looked up from germline, CDR1 is ENHRY and CDR2 is SYGVKD. The CDR3 loop spans 17 amino acids. V was shortened by 6 bases and J by 3 bases, with 23 bases between the two germline ends. This clonotype was seen a handful of times. TCRdb re-called the 5' RACE reads through MiXCR, storing one row per CDR3 protein. Of 60,000 to 70,000 distinct CDR3 sequences detected, 4% to 5.5% appear once; the ten largest clones hold 4% to 5%. This receptor was taken from an adult who was a healthcare worker with PCR-confirmed SARS-CoV-2 infection or an uninfected control (not recorded which). V usage is TRBV10-3 and J usage is TRBJ1-1, with D hard to call. What was sequenced was whole blood. The CDR3 bases are TGTGCCATCAGGGAACCAAGGGAGAGTGCCGGGGACACTGAAGCTTTCTTT. Translation gives CAIREPRESAGDTEAFF.